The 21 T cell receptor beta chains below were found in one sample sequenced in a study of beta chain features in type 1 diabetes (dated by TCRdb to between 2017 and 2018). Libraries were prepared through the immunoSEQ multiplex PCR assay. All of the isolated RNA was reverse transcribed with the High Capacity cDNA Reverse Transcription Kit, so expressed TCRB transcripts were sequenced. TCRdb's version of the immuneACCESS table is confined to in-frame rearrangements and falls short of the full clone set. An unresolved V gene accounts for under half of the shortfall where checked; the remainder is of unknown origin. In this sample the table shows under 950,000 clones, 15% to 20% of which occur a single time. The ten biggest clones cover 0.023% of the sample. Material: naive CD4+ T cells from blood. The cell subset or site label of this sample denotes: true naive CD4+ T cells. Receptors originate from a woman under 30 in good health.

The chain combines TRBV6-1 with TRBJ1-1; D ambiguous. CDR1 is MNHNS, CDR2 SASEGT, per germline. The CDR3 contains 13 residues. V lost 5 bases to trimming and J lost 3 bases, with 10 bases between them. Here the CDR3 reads CASSQRVDTEAFF. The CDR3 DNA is TGTGCCAGCAGTCAGAGAGTCGACACTGAAGCTTTCTTT.

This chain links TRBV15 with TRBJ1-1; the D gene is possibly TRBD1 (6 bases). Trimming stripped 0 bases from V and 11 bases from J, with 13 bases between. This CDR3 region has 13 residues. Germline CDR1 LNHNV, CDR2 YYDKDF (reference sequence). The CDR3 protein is CATSRDLQGFAFF. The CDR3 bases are TGTGCCACCAGCAGAGATCTGCAGGGGTTTGCTTTCTTT. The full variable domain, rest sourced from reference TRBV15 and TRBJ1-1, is DAMVIQNPRYQVTQFGKPVTLSCSQTLNHNVMYWYQQKSSQAPKLLFHYYDKDFNNEADTPDNFQSRRPNTSFCFLDIRSPGLGDTAMYLCATSRDLQGFAFFGQGTRLTVV.

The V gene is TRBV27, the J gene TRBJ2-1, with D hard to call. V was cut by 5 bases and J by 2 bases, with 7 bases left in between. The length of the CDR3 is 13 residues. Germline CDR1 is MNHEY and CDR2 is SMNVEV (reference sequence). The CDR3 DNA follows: TGTGCCAGCAGTGGCACAGCCTACAATGAGCAGTTCTTC. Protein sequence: CASSGTAYNEQFF.

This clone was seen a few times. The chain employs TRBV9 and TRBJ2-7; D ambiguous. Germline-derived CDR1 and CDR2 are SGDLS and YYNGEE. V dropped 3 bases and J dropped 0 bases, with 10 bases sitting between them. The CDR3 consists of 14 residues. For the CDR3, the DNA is TGTGCCAGCAGCGCGGACGGTCCCTCCTACGAGCAGTACTTC. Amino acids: CASSADGPSYEQYF. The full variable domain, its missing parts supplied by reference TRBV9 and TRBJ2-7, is DSGVTQTPKHLITATGQRVTLRCSPRSGDLSVYWYQQSLDQGLQFLIQYYNGEERAKGNILERFSAQQFPDLHSELNLSSLELGDSALYFCASSADGPSYEQYFGPGTRLTVT.

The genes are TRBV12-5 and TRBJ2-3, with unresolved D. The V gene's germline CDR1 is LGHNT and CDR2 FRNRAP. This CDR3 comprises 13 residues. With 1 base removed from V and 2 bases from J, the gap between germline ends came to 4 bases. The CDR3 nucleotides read TGTGCTAGTGGTTTGGCATTCACAGATACGCAGTATTTT. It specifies CASGLAFTDTQYF.

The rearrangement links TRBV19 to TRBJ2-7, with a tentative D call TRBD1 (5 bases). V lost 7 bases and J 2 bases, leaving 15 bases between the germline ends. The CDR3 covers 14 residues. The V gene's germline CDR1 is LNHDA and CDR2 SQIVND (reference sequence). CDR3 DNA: TGTGCCAGTATTGCGTGGAAGGGGACCTACGAGCAGTACTTC. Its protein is CASIAWKGTYEQYF.

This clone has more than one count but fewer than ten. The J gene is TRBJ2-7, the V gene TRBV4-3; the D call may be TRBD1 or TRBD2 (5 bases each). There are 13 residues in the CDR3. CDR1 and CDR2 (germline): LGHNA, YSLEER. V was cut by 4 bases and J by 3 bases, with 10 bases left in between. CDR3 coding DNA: TGCGCCAGCAGCCGGGACCCGTACTACGAGCAGTACTTC. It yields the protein CASSRDPYYEQYF.

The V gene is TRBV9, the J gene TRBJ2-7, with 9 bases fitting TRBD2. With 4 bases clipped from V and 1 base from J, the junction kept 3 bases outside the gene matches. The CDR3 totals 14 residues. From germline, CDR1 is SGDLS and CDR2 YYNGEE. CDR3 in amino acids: CASSRAGGSYEQYF. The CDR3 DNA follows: TGTGCCAGCAGCAGAGCGGGAGGTTCCTACGAGCAGTACTTC.

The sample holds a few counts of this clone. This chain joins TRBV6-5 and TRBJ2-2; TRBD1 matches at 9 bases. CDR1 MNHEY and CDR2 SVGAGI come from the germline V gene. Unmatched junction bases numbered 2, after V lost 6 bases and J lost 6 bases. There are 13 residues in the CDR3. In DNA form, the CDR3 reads TGTGCCAGCAGCCGACAGGGGGCCGGGGAGCTGTTTTTT. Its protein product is CASSRQGAGELFF.

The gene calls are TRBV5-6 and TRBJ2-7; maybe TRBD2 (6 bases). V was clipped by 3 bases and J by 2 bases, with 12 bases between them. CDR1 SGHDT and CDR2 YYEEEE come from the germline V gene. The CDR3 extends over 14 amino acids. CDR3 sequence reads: CASSWATSPYEQYF. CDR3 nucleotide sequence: TGTGCCAGCAGCTGGGCGACTAGTCCCTACGAGCAGTACTTC.

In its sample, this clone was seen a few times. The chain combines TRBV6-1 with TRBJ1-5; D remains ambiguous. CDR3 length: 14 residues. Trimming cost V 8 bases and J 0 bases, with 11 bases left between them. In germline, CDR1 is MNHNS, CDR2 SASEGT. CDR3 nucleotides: TGTGCCAGCTCGAGAACTTATAGCAATCAGCCCCAGCATTTT. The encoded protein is CASSRTYSNQPQHF.

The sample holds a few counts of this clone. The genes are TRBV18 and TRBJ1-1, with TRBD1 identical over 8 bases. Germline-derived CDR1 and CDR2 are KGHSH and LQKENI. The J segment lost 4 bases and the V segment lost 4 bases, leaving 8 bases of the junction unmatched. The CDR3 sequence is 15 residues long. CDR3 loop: CASSQTQGASTEAFF. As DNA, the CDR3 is TGTGCCAGCTCACAAACGCAGGGGGCCTCCACTGAAGCTTTCTTT.

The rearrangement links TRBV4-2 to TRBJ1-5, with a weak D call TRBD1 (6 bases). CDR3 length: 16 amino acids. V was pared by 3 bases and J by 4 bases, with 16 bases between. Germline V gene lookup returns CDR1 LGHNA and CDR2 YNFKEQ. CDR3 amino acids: CASSQDLRGRNQPQHF. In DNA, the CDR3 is TGTGCCAGCAGCCAGGATCTTCGGGGGCGTAATCAGCCCCAGCATTTT.

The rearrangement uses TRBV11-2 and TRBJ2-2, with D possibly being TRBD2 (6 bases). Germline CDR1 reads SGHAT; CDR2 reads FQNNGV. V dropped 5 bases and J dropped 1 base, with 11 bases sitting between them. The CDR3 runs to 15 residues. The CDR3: CASSHPGENTGELFF. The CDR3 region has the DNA TGTGCCAGCAGCCACCCGGGGGAGAACACCGGGGAGCTGTTTTTT.

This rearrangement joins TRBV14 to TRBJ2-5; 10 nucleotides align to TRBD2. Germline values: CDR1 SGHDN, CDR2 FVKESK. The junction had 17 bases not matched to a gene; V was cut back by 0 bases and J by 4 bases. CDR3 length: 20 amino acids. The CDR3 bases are TGTGCCAGCAGCCAAGATATCCAGCGGGAGGGCCAATCACTAGTAGAGACCCAGTACTTC. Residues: CASSQDIQREGQSLVETQYF.

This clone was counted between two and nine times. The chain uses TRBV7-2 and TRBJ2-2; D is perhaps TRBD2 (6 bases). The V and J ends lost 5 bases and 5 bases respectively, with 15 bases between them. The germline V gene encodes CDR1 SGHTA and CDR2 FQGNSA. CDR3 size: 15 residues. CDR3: CASSGRRERTGELFF. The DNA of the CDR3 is TGTGCCAGCAGCGGGCGGAGGGAGCGAACCGGGGAGCTGTTTTTT.

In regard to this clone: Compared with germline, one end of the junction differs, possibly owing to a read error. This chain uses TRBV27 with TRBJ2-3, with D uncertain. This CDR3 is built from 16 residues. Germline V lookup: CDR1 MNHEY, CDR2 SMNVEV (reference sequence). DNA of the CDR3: TGTGCCAGCAGTTTTGGTGGTACAGTCGGCACAAATACGCAGTATTTT. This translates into CASSFGGTVGTNTQYF.

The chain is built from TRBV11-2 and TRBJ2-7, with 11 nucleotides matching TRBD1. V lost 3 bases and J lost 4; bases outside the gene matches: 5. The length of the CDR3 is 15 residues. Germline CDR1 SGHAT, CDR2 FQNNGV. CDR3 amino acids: CASSFAGQGVYEQYF. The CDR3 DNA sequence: TGTGCCAGCAGCTTCGCGGGACAGGGGGTTTACGAGCAGTACTTC.

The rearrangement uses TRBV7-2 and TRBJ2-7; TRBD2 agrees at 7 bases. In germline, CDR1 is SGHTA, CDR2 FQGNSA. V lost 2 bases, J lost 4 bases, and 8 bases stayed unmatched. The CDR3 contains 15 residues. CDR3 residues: CASSLRAGRQYEQYF. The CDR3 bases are TGTGCCAGCAGCTTACGAGCGGGAAGGCAGTACGAGCAGTACTTC.

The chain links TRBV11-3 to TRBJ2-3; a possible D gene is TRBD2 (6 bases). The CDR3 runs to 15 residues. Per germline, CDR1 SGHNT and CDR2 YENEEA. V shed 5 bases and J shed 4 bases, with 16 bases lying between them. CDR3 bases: TGTGCCAGCAGCACAGGCCAGACTAGTTCAGATACGCAGTATTTT. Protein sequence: CASSTGQTSSDTQYF. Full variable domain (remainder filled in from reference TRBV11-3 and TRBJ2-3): EAGVVQSPRYKIIEKKQPVAFWCNPISGHNTLYWYLQNLGQGPELLIRYENEEAVDDSQLPKDRFSAERLKGVDSTLKIQPAELGDSAVYLCASSTGQTSSDTQYFGPGTRLTVL.

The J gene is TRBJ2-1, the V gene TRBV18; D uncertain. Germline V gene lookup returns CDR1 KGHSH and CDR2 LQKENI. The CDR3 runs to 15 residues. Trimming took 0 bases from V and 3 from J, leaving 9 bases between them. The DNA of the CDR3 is TGTGCCAGCTCACCACCTCGTAATGGCTACAATGAGCAGTTCTTC. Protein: CASSPPRNGYNEQFF. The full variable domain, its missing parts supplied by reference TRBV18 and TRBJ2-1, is NAGVMQNPRHLVRRRGQEARLRCSPMKGHSHVYWYRQLPEEGLKFMVYLQKENIIDESGMPKERFSAEFPKEGPSILRIQQVVRGDSAAYFCASSPPRNGYNEQFFGPGTRLTVL.